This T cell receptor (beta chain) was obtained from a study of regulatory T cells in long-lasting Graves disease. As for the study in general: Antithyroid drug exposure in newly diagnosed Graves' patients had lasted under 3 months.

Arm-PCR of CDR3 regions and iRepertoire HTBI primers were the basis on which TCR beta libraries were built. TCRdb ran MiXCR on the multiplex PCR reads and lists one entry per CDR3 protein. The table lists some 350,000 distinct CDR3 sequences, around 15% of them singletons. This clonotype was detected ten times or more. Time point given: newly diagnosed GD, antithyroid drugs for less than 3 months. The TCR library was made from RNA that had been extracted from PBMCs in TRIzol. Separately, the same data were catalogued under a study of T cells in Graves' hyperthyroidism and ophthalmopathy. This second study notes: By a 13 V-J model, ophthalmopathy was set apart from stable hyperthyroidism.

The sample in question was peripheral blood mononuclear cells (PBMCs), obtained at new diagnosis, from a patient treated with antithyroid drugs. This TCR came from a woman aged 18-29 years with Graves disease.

As DNA, the CDR3 is TGTGCCACCAGCAGGACAGCTAGCGGGATACGAGGTGAGCAGTTCTTC. This sequence encodes CATSRTASGIRGEQFF. This chain uses TRBV15 with TRBJ2-1, with 9 bases that match TRBD2. The V segment lost 3 bases and the J segment 9 bases; nucleotides outside the gene matches: 12. Germline V lookup: CDR1 LNHNV, CDR2 YYDKDF (reference sequence). The CDR3 spans 16 residues.